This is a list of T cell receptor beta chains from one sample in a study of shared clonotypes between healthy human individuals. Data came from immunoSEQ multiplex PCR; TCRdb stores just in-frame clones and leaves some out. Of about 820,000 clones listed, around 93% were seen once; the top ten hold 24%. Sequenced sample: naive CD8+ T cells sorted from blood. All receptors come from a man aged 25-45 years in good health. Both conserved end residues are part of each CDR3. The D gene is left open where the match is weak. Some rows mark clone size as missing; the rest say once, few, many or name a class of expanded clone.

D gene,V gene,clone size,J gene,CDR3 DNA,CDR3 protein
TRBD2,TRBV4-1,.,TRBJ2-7,TGCGCCAGCAGCCAAGAAAGACGTACTAGCGGATTCTACGAGCAGTACTTC,CASSQERRTSGFYEQYF
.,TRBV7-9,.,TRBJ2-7,TGTGCCAGCACAGTTGGTTCCTACGAGCAGTACTTC,CASTVGSYEQYF
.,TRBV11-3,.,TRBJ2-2,TGTGCCAGCAGCTTACGGGACTCCCGGAACACCGGGGAGCTGTTTTTT,CASSLRDSRNTGELFF
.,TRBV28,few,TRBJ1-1,TGTGCCAGCAGTTCATCTGGACAGATTGAAGCTTTCTTT,CASSSSGQIEAFF
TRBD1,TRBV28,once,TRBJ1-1,TGTGCCAGCAGTGACTACAGGGGCCCTAACACTGAAGCTTTCTTT,CASSDYRGPNTEAFF
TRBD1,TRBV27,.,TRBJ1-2,TGTGCCAGCAGTTTGACAGGGAACTACTATGGCTACACCTTC,CASSLTGNYYGYTF
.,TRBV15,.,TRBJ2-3,TGTGCCACCAGCAGGGTCCAACTCACAGATACGCAGTATTTT,CATSRVQLTDTQYF
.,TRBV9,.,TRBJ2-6,TGTGCCAGCAGCCCATCATCGGGGGCTGGGGCCAACGTCCTGACTTTC,CASSPSSGAGANVLTF
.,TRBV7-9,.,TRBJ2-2,TGTGCCAGCCGCGGGGCTTTGCGGACGACCGGGGAGCTGTTTTTT,CASRGALRTTGELFF
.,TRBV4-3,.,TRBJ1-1,TGCGCCAGCAGCCACAAGGGTGGGAGGGTAGAAGCTTTCTTT,CASSHKGGRVEAFF
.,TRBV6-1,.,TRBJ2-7,TGTGCCAGCAGTGAAGGGGGGCAGGCCTACTCCTACGAGCAGTACTTC,CASSEGGQAYSYEQYF
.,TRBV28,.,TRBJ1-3,TGTGCCAGCAGTTTCAATGGAAACACCATATATTTT,CASSFNGNTIYF
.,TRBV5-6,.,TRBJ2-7,TGTGCCAGCAGCTTTGACCTAAAATCCTACGAGCAGTACTTC,CASSFDLKSYEQYF
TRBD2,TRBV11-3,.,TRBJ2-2,TGTGCCAGCAGCCCCCGATCAGCGGGAGGGCGCACCGGGGAGCTGTTTTTT,CASSPRSAGGRTGELFF
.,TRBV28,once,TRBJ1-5,TGTGCCAGCAGTAAGGTGAAGGCCAATCAGCCCCAGCATTTT,CASSKVKANQPQHF
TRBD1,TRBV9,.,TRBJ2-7,TGTGCCAGCAGCGTTGGTGGGGCAGGGGGTTACGAGCAGTACTTC,CASSVGGAGGYEQYF
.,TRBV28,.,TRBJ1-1,TGTGCCAGCAGTTTATGGAGCAGGGTGAACACTGAAGCTTTCTTT,CASSLWSRVNTEAFF
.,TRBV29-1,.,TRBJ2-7,TGCAGCGTTGAAAGTCAGGGTAGCTCCTACGAGCAGTACTTC,CSVESQGSSYEQYF
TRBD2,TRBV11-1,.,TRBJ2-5,TGTGCCAGCAGCTTAGATCGAGCGGGGATCCAAGAGACCCAGTACTTC,CASSLDRAGIQETQYF
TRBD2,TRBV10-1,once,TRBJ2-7,TGCGCCAGCAGCGCGACTAGCTCCGAGCAGTACTTC,CASSATSSEQYF
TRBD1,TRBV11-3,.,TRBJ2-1,TGTGCCAGCAGCTCCAAAAACAGGGGAGACACCTACAATGAGCAGTTCTTC,CASSSKNRGDTYNEQFF
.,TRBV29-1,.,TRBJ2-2,TGCAGCGTTGAAGGTGGGCCCCGAGAGCTGTTTTTT,CSVEGGPRELFF
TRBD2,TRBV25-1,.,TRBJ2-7,TGTGCCAGCAGTCCTAAGGAACTAGCGGGATATTGGGACTACGAGCAGTACTTC,CASSPKELAGYWDYEQYF
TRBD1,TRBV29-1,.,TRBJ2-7,TGCAGCGTCCTCCGGGACAGGGGAGCCTACGAGCAGTACTTC,CSVLRDRGAYEQYF
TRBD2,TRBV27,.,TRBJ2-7,TGTGCCAGCAGTTTACGGCCGGGGAGGGGAATCTACGAGCAGTACTTC,CASSLRPGRGIYEQYF
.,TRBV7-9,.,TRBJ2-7,TGTGCCAGCAGCTCCAAGTTCACCTACGAGCAGTACTTC,CASSSKFTYEQYF
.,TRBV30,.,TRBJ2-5,TGTGCCTGGAGTGGGCGGGTAGCGGCACAAGAGACCCAGTACTTC,CAWSGRVAAQETQYF
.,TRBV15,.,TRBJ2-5,TGTGCCACCAGCAGAGGACACCAAGAGACCCAGTACTTC,CATSRGHQETQYF
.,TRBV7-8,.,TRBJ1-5,TGTGCCAGCAGCTTAGACAGGATTTATAGCAATCAGCCCCAGCATTTT,CASSLDRIYSNQPQHF
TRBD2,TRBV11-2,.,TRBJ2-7,TGTGCCAGCAGCTTACAGCCGGGACTAGCGGTGATCTACGAGCAGTACTTC,CASSLQPGLAVIYEQYF
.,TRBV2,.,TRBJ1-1,TGTGCCACACAGACAGAGAAAGCTTTCTTT,CATQTEKAFF
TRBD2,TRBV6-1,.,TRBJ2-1,TGTGCCAGCAGTGAAGTCCTCCGGGTACTAGCGGGAGGTGAGCAGTTCTTC,CASSEVLRVLAGGEQFF
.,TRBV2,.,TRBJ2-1,TGTGCCAGCAGTGCCCCGGACCACAATGAGCAGTTCTTC,CASSAPDHNEQFF
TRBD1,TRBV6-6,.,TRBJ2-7,TGTGCCAGCAGTAACCCCGGGACAGGGTTCGGCGAGCAGTACTTC,CASSNPGTGFGEQYF
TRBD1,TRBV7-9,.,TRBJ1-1,TGTGCCAGCAGCTTAAGAAGGGGGCAGGGTAACACTGAAGCTTTCTTT,CASSLRRGQGNTEAFF
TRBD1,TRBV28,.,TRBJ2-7,TGTGCCAGCAGTTTAATGGGCAGGGGGAGCGAAGACCAAGACGAGCAGTACTTC,CASSLMGRGSEDQDEQYF
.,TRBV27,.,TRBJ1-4,TGTGCCAGCAGTTTCGACAAGATCTCAACTAATGAAAAACTGTTTTTT,CASSFDKISTNEKLFF
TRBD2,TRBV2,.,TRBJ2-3,TGTGCCAGCAGTCACGGACTAGCGGGAGATGGTGATACGCAGTATTTT,CASSHGLAGDGDTQYF
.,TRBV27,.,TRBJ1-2,TGTGCCAGCAGTTTACGGCGGGACGGGCGCTATGGCTACACCTTC,CASSLRRDGRYGYTF
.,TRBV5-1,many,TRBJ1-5,TGCGCCAGCAGCTTTGAGGGGGACCAGCCCCAGCATTTT,CASSFEGDQPQHF
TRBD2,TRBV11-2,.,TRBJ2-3,TGTGCCAGCAGCTTCTTTACTAGCGGGAGTCCCCCAGATACGCAGTATTTT,CASSFFTSGSPPDTQYF
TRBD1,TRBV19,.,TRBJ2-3,TGTGCCAGTACCTACACAGGGGGACGCACAGATACGCAGTATTTT,CASTYTGGRTDTQYF
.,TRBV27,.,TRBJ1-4,TGTGCCAGCAGTTCCCTAAGGACAAGGGTATTGAATGAAAAACTGTTTTTT,CASSSLRTRVLNEKLFF
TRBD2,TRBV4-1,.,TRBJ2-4,TGCGCCAGCAGCCAAGAGGGGCTAGCGGGTCTAGCCAAAAACATTCAGTACTTC,CASSQEGLAGLAKNIQYF
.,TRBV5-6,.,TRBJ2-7,TGTGCCAGCAGGCGGACGGGGGATTATAACTACGAGCAGTACTTC,CASRRTGDYNYEQYF
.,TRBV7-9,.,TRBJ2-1,TGTGCCAGCAGCTTTTCCATGACGGGAACCTACAATGAGCAGTTCTTC,CASSFSMTGTYNEQFF
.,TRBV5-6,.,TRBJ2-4,TGTGCCAGCAGCTTGGGCAGGATGGCCAAAAACATTCAGTACTTC,CASSLGRMAKNIQYF
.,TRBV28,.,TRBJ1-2,TGTGCCAGCAGTTTATTAATGTGGCGGCAGGGGAACTATGGCTACACCTTC,CASSLLMWRQGNYGYTF
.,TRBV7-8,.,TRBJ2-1,TGTGCCAGCAGCCCCCCGTGGCCAGCTCAATCCTACAATGAGCAGTTCTTC,CASSPPWPAQSYNEQFF
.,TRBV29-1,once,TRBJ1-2,TGCAGCGTTGAAAGCGCAGGGAGTGAAGAACATGGCTACACCTTC,CSVESAGSEEHGYTF
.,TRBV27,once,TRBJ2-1,TGTGCCAGCAGTTTCGCGGAGAGCTCCTACAATGAGCAGTTCTTC,CASSFAESSYNEQFF
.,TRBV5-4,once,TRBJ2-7,TGTGCCAGCAGCTTGTCAGGCGAGCAGTACTTC,CASSLSGEQYF
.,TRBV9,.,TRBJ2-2,TGTGCCAGCAGCGTAGCCACCGGGGAGCTGTTTTTT,CASSVATGELFF
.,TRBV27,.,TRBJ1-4,TGTGCCAGCAGTAAAACAACCGGAAAACTGTTTTTT,CASSKTTGKLFF